This T cell receptor beta chain originates from a study of CD8+ T cells in alopecia areata. The CDR3 totals 12 residues. Germline values: CDR1 PRHDT, CDR2 FYEKMQ (reference sequence). The germline V and J ends were trimmed by 2 bases and 5 bases, with 4 bases remaining between them. Peripheral blood and lesional scalp punch biopsies were taken from alopecia areata patients. Sorting of PBMCs yielded the CD4+ and CD8+ T cells. Extraction and reverse transcription of RNA yielded cDNA as the sequencing template. The data were produced by immunoSEQ multiplex PCR, yet TCRdb's version contains in-frame clones alone and is incomplete. The data contain approximately 98,000 clones, over 55% of them singletons.

The source material was NKG2D-low CD8+ T cells sorted from blood. The clonotype was recovered from a human donor with alopecia areata. The J gene is TRBJ1-5, the V gene TRBV13; no clear D gene. The CDR3: CASSLRDQPQHF. The CDR3 region has the DNA TGTGCCAGCAGCTTACGTGATCAGCCCCAGCATTTT.